Following are 24 T cell receptor beta chains from one sample sequenced in a study of T cells in Graves' hyperthyroidism and ophthalmopathy. The source material, RNA transcripts, was used to amplify TCR beta CDR3 regions. In the first-round RT-PCR of the TCR CDR3, the HTBI primer set was used. TCRdb passed the multiplex PCR reads through MiXCR, listing each CDR3 protein once. The repertoire holds hundreds of thousands of distinct CDR3 sequences, with around 40% as singletons. The material sequenced was blood. These receptors all come from a woman between 40 and 50 years old with Graves' hyperthyroidism.

In this sample, this clonotype turned up many times. The chain recombines TRBV11-2 with TRBJ2-6; D gene uncertain. The CDR3 has 15 amino acids. From germline, CDR1 is SGHAT and CDR2 FQNNGV. Trimming left V 1 base short and J 4 bases short, with 8 bases between. The CDR3: CASSLGADGANVLTF. DNA for the CDR3: TGTGCCAGCAGCTTAGGGGCTGACGGGGCCAACGTCCTGACTTTC.

There are many counts of this clonotype. The rearrangement uses TRBV7-2 and TRBJ1-1; TRBD1 agrees at 8 bases. The CDR3 spans 14 residues. Germline values: CDR1 SGHTA, CDR2 FQGNSA. The V and J ends lost 3 bases and 5 bases, in that order; junction bases with no gene match: 5. CDR3 sequence: CASSFDRGWTEAFF. DNA for the CDR3: TGTGCCAGCAGCTTCGACAGGGGCTGGACTGAAGCTTTCTTT.

The chain couples TRBV9 to TRBJ2-7, with 7 positions matching TRBD2. V was pared by 0 bases and J by 3 bases, with 6 bases of the junction left unmatched. Germline assignment: CDR1 SGDLS and CDR2 YYNGEE. CDR3 length: 15 amino acids. The CDR3 DNA reads TGTGCCAGCAGCGTAGAAGATTCTAGCGGCTACGAGCAGTACTTC. Protein: CASSVEDSSGYEQYF.

V and J are TRBV20-1 and TRBJ2-2; 10 bases align to TRBD1. CDR3 length equals 16 residues. The germline V gene has CDR1 DFQATT and CDR2 SNEGSKA (reference sequence). Trimming at V came to 5 bases and at J to 5 bases, leaving 11 bases not matched to a gene. CDR3 sequence reads: CSAARWTGGGTGELFF. The CDR3 nucleotides read TGCAGTGCTGCCAGATGGACAGGGGGAGGGACCGGGGAGCTGTTTTTT.

To note about this clonotype: The junction departs from the called germline gene at one end, perhaps through a read error. The DNA for the CDR3 is TGCGCCAGCAGCCATCGGACAGCCACTCAGCCCCGGCATTTT. It specifies CASSHRTATQPRHF. The chain joins TRBV4-3 to TRBJ1-5; TRBD1 is a possible D gene (6 bases). The CDR3 length is 14 residues. Germline-derived CDR1 and CDR2 are LGHNA and YSLEER.

The V and J genes are TRBV2 and TRBJ2-7; D possibly corresponds to TRBD2 (6 bases). Germline values: CDR1 SNHLY, CDR2 FYNNEI. The CDR3 has 13 residues. Trimming removed 5 bases at V and 7 bases at J, with 15 bases between. The CDR3 sequence: CASSYGTSREQYF. The CDR3 DNA is TGTGCCAGCAGTTATGGGACTTCTCGGGAGCAGTACTTC.

Only a few counts were recorded for this clonotype. The J gene is TRBJ1-2, the V gene TRBV27; the match to TRBD1 covers 9 bases. CDR1 is MNHEY, CDR2 SMNVEV, per germline (reference sequence). Unmatched junction bases numbered 6, after V lost 6 bases and J lost 4 bases. The length of the CDR3 is 14 residues. DNA for the CDR3: TGTGCCAGCAGACTCGGACAGGGGACCTATGGCTACACCTTC. It translates to CASRLGQGTYGYTF.

In regard to this clonotype: A read error may produce the germline difference seen at one junction end. This chain joins TRBV5-5 and TRBJ1-2; tentatively, D is TRBD1 (6 bases). This CDR3 is 15 amino acids long. The germline V gene has CDR1 SGHKS and CDR2 YYEKEE (reference sequence). The CDR3 coding sequence is TGCGCCAGCAGCCATATGGACCGGGACACCTATGGCTACACCTTC. This translates into CASSHMDRDTYGYTF.

This clonotype has only one observation. The V call is TRBV12-3 or TRBV12-4, the J call TRBJ2-7; D not resolved. The CDR3 loop spans 16 amino acids. The chain's CDR3 is CASGLEMVEVFNEQYF. The CDR3 DNA reads TGTGCTAGTGGTTTGGAAATGGTGGAAGTTTTCAACGAGCAGTACTTC.

This clonotype came up a few times. The CDR3 DNA is TGTGCCAGCAGCGTAGCCACCGACAGTCTCTATGGCTACACCTTC. This gives the protein CASSVATDSLYGYTF. The chain joins TRBV9 to TRBJ1-2; a weak D match, TRBD1 (5 bases). V was trimmed by 0 bases and J by 4 bases, leaving 13 bases between them. Germline V lookup: CDR1 SGDLS, CDR2 YYNGEE. This CDR3 region has 15 residues.

The chain is built from TRBV29-1 and TRBJ2-1, with TRBD2 matching 8 bases. Germline V gene data show CDR1 as SQVTM and CDR2 as ANQGSEA. Trimming took 7 bases from V and 0 from J; bases not matched to a gene: 2. The CDR3 spans 13 residues. CDR3 nucleotides: TGCAGCGGGCGGGAGGCCTCCTACAATGAGCAGTTCTTC. Its translation: CSGREASYNEQFF.

V and J are TRBV10-3 and TRBJ2-7; 14 nucleotides align to TRBD2. Germline CDR1 reads ENHRY; CDR2 reads SYGVKD. The trim removed 5 bases at V and 7 bases at J, leaving 10 bases unmatched. The CDR3 sequence is 16 residues long. CDR3 residues: CAISRGTSGGNNEQYF. CDR3 nucleotides: TGTGCCATCAGTAGAGGGACTAGCGGGGGCAACAATGAGCAGTACTTC.

This chain joins TRBV5-1 and TRBJ1-6; tentative D call: TRBD1 (6 bases). Trimming stripped 0 bases from V and 0 bases from J, with 16 bases between. Looked up from germline, CDR1 is SGHRS and CDR2 is YFSETQ. This CDR3 is 19 amino acids long. CDR3 in amino acids: CASSLAGGGPSSYNSPLHF. The DNA for the CDR3 is TGCGCCAGCAGCTTGGCCGGGGGGGGGCCGAGCTCCTATAATTCACCCCTCCACTTT.

This clonotype was counted at least ten times. This chain connects TRBV15 to TRBJ1-4; the D is unclear. The germline gives CDR1 LNHNV, CDR2 YYDKDF (reference sequence). Between the trimmed V and J ends, which lost 5 bases and 3 bases, there was a span of 10 bases. The CDR3 totals 14 residues. Here the CDR3 reads CATSDAYSNEKLFF. In DNA, the CDR3 is TGTGCCACCAGCGATGCATACTCTAATGAAAAACTGTTTTTT.

V usage is TRBV5-1 and J usage is TRBJ1-1; no firm D call. The V gene lost 4 bases and the J gene lost 1 base, with 14 bases spanning the gap. Germline-derived CDR1 and CDR2 are SGHRS and YFSETQ. The CDR3 has 15 amino acids. Here the CDR3 DNA reads TGCGCCAGCAGCCAAGAGACACAGACGAACACTGAAGCTTTCTTT. Amino acids: CASSQETQTNTEAFF.

This clonotype came up a few times. This rearrangement joins TRBV7-9 to TRBJ2-7; no reliable D call. Germline V gene data show CDR1 as SEHNR and CDR2 as FQNEAQ (reference sequence). V was pared by 1 base and J by 0 bases, with 10 bases between. The CDR3 is 15 amino acids. The DNA for the CDR3 is TGTGCCAGCAGCTTAGACCCCCCGGTCTCCTACGAGCAGTACTTC. Its protein product is CASSLDPPVSYEQYF.

The chain links TRBV7-2 to TRBJ2-7; D could derive from TRBD1 or TRBD2 (5 bases each). The germline V gene encodes CDR1 SGHTA and CDR2 FQGNSA. The CDR3 runs to 15 residues. V shed 3 bases and J shed 3 bases, with 15 bases lying between them. The CDR3 reads CASSFGTDVNYEQYF. The CDR3 DNA reads TGTGCCAGCAGCTTTGGGACGGACGTTAACTACGAGCAGTACTTC.

The chain is built from TRBV29-1 and TRBJ2-1; D is undetermined. CDR1 and CDR2 from the germline V gene are SQVTM and ANQGSEA. The CDR3 spans 13 residues. Between the trimmed V and J ends, which lost 6 bases and 5 bases, there was a span of 14 bases. This CDR3 reads CSVIVFPNNEQFF. The CDR3 bases are TGCAGCGTAATTGTATTCCCTAACAATGAGCAGTTCTTC.

The V call is TRBV10-3, the J call TRBJ2-7, with D possibly matching TRBD2 (9 bases). CDR1 and CDR2 (germline): ENHRY, SYGVKD. V lost 10 bases and J lost 3, with 19 bases in between. The CDR3 loop spans 14 amino acids. CDR3 loop: CATKTSGQGYEQYF. The CDR3 coding sequence is TGTGCCACCAAGACTAGCGGACAGGGCTACGAGCAGTACTTC.

This chain links TRBV2 with TRBJ1-6, with D perhaps matching TRBD1 (6 bases). The CDR3 runs 14 residues. Trimming took 5 bases from V and 9 from J, leaving 14 bases between them. Germline V gene lookup returns CDR1 SNHLY and CDR2 FYNNEI. The CDR3 coding sequence is TGTGCCAGCAGTCTCCGGGACATGAGTTCACCCCTCCACTTT. Protein: CASSLRDMSSPLHF.

CDR3 sequence (DNA): TGTGCCATCAGTGACGGGCAGGGGATATGGTATGGCTACACCTTC. This codes for CAISDGQGIWYGYTF. The chain is built from TRBV10-3 and TRBJ1-2; perhaps TRBD1 as D (6 bases). Germline V gives CDR1 ENHRY, CDR2 SYGVKD. The V end lost 3 bases, the J end lost 5 bases, and 16 bases lay between the germline ends. The CDR3 totals 15 residues.

This clonotype has a handful of counts. The conserved phenylalanine or tryptophan normally closing the CDR3 is absent here, so this likely arose from a read error. The DNA is left out, because the CDR3 cannot be placed on it with certainty; the CDR3 is given as TCRdb lists it. This chain links TRBV20-1 with TRBJ1-3. Germline V gene data show CDR1 as DFQATT and CDR2 as SNEGSKA (reference sequence). The CDR3 contains 10 residues when both ends are counted. The CDR3 here is CSAREIQADA.

The rearrangement links TRBV7-8 to TRBJ1-2; D gene uncertain. The CDR3 spans 13 residues. V was clipped by 3 bases and J by 7 bases, with 12 bases between them. Germline CDR1 is SGHVS and CDR2 is FQNEAQ. The CDR3 here is CASSLAQAGGYTF. The DNA of the CDR3 is TGTGCCAGCAGCTTGGCCCAGGCTGGTGGCTACACCTTC.

Ten or more counts support this clonotype. This chain uses TRBV2 with TRBJ1-5; 7 bases fit TRBD1. Losses at the gene ends were 3 bases for V and 7 bases for J; bases not matched to a gene: 3. CDR1 is SNHLY, CDR2 FYNNEI, per germline. This CDR3 spans 13 amino acids. The CDR3 protein is CASSDRQGQPQHF. CDR3 sequence (DNA): TGTGCCAGCAGTGACCGACAGGGCCAGCCCCAGCATTTT.